The sequence of this TCR beta chain was determined in a study of cytomegalovirus exposure and HLA in healthy donors. The study, taken as a whole, reports: CMV serostatus stood as the only immune exposure information on hand. 164 TCR beta chains were listed as cytomegalovirus-associated.

Amplification used 60 Vbeta primers and 13 Jbeta primers. Sequenced by immunoSEQ multiplex PCR; TCRdb stores in-frame clones only, minus some. Here the sample spans fewer than 250,000 clones, approximately 68% being singletons. Looked up from germline, CDR1 is SGHTA and CDR2 is FQGNSA. The germline V and J ends were trimmed by 2 bases and 5 bases, with 15 bases remaining between them. This CDR3 is built from 15 residues. This clone was found once. Its specificity is unknown. This chain joins TRBV7-2 and TRBJ1-2; D is perhaps TRBD1 (6 bases). The receptor comes from a woman aged 30 to 39 in good health and CMV-seronegative. Sample: PBMCs. CDR3 amino acids: CASSLNPPGQYGYTF. The CDR3, as DNA: TGTGCCAGCAGCTTAAATCCCCCCGGACAGTATGGCTACACCTTC.